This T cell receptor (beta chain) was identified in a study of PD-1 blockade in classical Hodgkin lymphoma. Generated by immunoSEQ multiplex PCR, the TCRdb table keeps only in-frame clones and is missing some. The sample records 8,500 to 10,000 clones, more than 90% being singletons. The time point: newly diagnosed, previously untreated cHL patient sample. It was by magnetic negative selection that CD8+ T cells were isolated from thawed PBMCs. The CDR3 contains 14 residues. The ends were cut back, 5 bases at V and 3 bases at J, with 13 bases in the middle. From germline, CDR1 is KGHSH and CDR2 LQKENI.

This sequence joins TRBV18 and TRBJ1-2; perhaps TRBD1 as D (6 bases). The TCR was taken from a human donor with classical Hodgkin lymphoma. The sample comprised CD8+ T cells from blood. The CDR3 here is CASSSTQGYYGYTF. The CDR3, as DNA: TGTGCCAGCTCATCAACACAGGGATACTATGGCTACACCTTC.